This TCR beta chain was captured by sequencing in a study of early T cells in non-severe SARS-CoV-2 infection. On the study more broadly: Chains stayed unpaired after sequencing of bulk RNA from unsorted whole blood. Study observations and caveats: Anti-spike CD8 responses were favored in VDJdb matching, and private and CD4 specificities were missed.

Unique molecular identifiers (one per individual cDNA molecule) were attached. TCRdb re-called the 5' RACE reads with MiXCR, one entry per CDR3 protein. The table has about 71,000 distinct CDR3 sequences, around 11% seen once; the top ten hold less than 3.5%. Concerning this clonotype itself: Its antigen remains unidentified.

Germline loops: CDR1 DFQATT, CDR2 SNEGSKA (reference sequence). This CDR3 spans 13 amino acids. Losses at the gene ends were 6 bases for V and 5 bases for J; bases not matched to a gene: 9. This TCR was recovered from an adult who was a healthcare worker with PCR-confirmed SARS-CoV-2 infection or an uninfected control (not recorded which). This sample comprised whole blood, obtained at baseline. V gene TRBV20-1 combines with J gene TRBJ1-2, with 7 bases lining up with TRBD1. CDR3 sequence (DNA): TGCAGTGCCAGAACAGGGGATCCTTATGGCTACACCTTC. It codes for CSARTGDPYGYTF.